This T cell receptor beta chain was retrieved from a study of OX40 agonist ivuxolimab in advanced cancers. About the study: Males comprised 82.7% of the group, whose mean age was about 60 years (range roughly 20 to 90). Study results and caveats: Average numbers of expanded clones were greater in CD8+ T cells than in CD4+.

TCRdb's table, derived via immunoSEQ multiplex PCR, lists solely in-frame clones and lacks some. This sample has about 30,000 clones; more than 75% occur once, and the top ten carry under 30%. To note about this clone: No antigen is known for it.

Germline V gene lookup returns CDR1 MNHEY and CDR2 SMNVEV (reference sequence). This CDR3 spans 14 amino acids. The V end lost 0 bases, the J end lost 3 bases, and 8 bases lay between the germline ends. The starting material was CD4+ or CD8+ T cells sorted from blood, obtained in a trial of the OX40 agonist ivuxolimab. The origin of this receptor is an adult with an advanced solid tumor such as melanoma, head and neck, liver or kidney cancer. The chain carries TRBV27 and TRBJ1-1; D is possibly TRBD1 (5 bases). In nucleotides, the CDR3 is TGTGCCAGCAGTTTATCGCGGGGGTACACTGAAGCTTTCTTT. Translating it yields CASSLSRGYTEAFF.